Listed below are T cell receptor beta chains from one sample, sequenced in a study of T cell responses to AZD1222 COVID-19 vaccine. The assay was immunoSEQ multiplex PCR, and TCRdb's table has in-frame clones only and misses some. The table lists 200,000 or so clones, approximately 90% of them singletons, with about 6.1% in the top ten. Sequenced material: peripheral blood, taken on day 0 of AZD1222 vaccination. These receptors originate from an adult in good health. Each CDR3 is given with its conserved first and last residue. A D gene is named only where the DNA matches it firmly.

>TRBV5-6|NA
CASSSRITNPNEQFF
>TRBV5-8|NA
CASSPPFGQPSAGELFF
>TRBV7-9|NA
CASSLAGGLLTSGNTIYF
>TRBV7-9|NA
CASSLAGTARGTGELFF
>TRBV7-2|TRBD2
CASSARTSRSGANVLTF
>TRBV28|NA
CAVTTPIRYGYTF
>TRBV7-9|NA
CASSLQGGSKGEQFF
>TRBV29-1|NA
CSVGDNSPLHF
>TRBV30|NA
CAWSRSGLDTEAFF
>TRBV2|NA
CASTPARGASQPQHF
>TRBV6-5|TRBD1
CASRETGSNEQFF
>TRBV27|NA
CASSLSAGANSPLHF
>TRBV6-5|TRBD1
CASSLRDRNTQYF
>TRBV9|TRBD2
CASSVGEGWLAPQETQYF
>TRBV28|TRBD1
CASRRETGGSGNTIYF
>TRBV24-1|NA
CATSASSQGFTEKLFF
>TRBV11-1|NA
CASIPTGRGLLQFF
>TRBV2|NA
CASNGINEKLFF
>TRBV5-4|NA
CASSLAGGGLSYGYTF
>TRBV7-2|TRBD1
CASSDPRGGSSYNSPLHF
>TRBV6-2/TRBV6-3|TRBD2
CASSYGRISGTYEQYF
>TRBV28|NA
CASPGPQGREADTQYF
>TRBV18|NA
CASSPEAVSGNTIYF
>TRBV10-1|TRBD1
CASSEAQGAQETQYF
>TRBV20-1|NA
CSASGRANYGYTF
>TRBV3-1/TRBV3-2|NA
CASSQAAGNQPQHF
>TRBV6-5|NA
CASKGEEVYGYTF
>TRBV9|NA
CASSVGTDTQYF
>TRBV20-1|TRBD2
CSASRLAVSYNEQFF
>TRBV9|TRBD2
CASSASGTSEETQYF
>TRBV6-5|TRBD1
CASSNQDRVGNTIYF
>TRBV30|TRBD1
CAWSTGTGTYEQYF
>TRBV3-1/TRBV3-2|TRBD2
CASSHLTLAGQETQYF
>TRBV14|TRBD1
CASSPLSRQGRGGYTF
>TRBV28|NA
CASGTGGEKLFF
>TRBV5-5|NA
CASSSTGTTYEQYF
>TRBV5-1|TRBD2
CASSYGTSLSTDTQYF
>TRBV5-1|TRBD1
CASSLAPDRGQYGYTF
>TRBV7-2|TRBD2
CASSLVGSGGPNTGELFF
>TRBV19|TRBD1
CASSRNTGGYGYTF